This TCR beta chain was found in a study of cytomegalovirus exposure and HLA in healthy donors. General study results and limits: Analyses of presence/absence relied on an assumption of roughly uniform sequencing depth across donors. Within a later analysis, the majority of CMV-associated TCR beta chains appeared HLA-restricted. The productive fraction for most TCR beta V segments was about 87% or about 30% in an earlier analysis.

PCR involved 60 Vbeta and 13 Jbeta primers. Sequencing used immunoSEQ multiplex PCR; TCRdb keeps in-frame clones, though not all of them. This sample has around 140,000 clones, with 80% to 85% found just once. Germline CDR1 reads KGHSH; CDR2 reads LQKENI. V was shortened by 6 bases and J by 1 base, with 6 bases between the two germline ends. This CDR3 has 12 amino acids. Of note for this clone: The antigen remains unidentified.

Sequenced input: PBMCs. The chain employs TRBV18 and TRBJ1-1; D gene ambiguous. The sequence derives from a woman aged 30 to 39 in good health and CMV-seronegative. The DNA of the CDR3 is TGTGCCAGCTCGCGTGGGAACACTGAAGCTTTCTTT. This gives the protein CASSRGNTEAFF.